Below are 28 T cell receptor beta chains sequenced from a single sample in a study of blood T cell repertoires in COVID-19. Produced via immunoSEQ multiplex PCR; TCRdb's table is partial and in-frame only. Of 76,000 or so clones listed, about four fifths are singletons. Sequenced sample: peripheral blood. The source is a man aged 50 or older with acute or convalescent COVID-19.

This clone was observed once. The chain has TRBV24-1 and TRBJ2-5, with TRBD1 matching over 8 bases. Unmatched junction bases numbered 4, after V lost 3 bases and J lost 2 bases. The CDR3 loop spans 15 amino acids. The V gene's germline CDR1 is KGHDR and CDR2 SFDVKD. CDR3 DNA: TGTGCCACCAGTGATGCCCGACAGGGGCAAGAGACCCAGTACTTC. Translating gives CATSDARQGQETQYF.

The chain couples TRBV9 to TRBJ1-1; the match to TRBD1 covers 9 bases. This CDR3 comprises 17 residues. Looked up from germline, CDR1 is SGDLS and CDR2 is YYNGEE. V lost 0 bases to trimming and J lost 4 bases; unmatched junction nucleotides: 10. CDR3 in DNA: TGTGCCAGCAGCGTAGAGACAGGGGGTCCATCCGCCACTGAAGCTTTCTTT. This gives the protein CASSVETGGPSATEAFF.

This rearrangement joins TRBV15 to TRBJ2-7; D is uncertain. Germline V CDR1 and CDR2: LNHNV, YYDKDF (reference sequence). V was trimmed by 0 bases and J by 3 bases, leaving 6 bases between them. This CDR3 spans 13 amino acids. CDR3 residues: CATSREAFYEQYF. DNA of the CDR3: TGTGCCACCAGCAGAGAGGCCTTCTACGAGCAGTACTTC.

This clone was picked up one time. J is TRBJ1-1 and V is TRBV28; D might be TRBD1 (6 bases). CDR1 MDHEN and CDR2 SYDVKM come from the germline V gene. The CDR3 is made up of 13 amino acids. Trimming removed 3 bases from V and 7 bases from J, with 12 bases in between. DNA for the CDR3: TGTGCCAGCAGTTTGGCAGGGGCCATTGAAGCTTTCTTT. It specifies CASSLAGAIEAFF. The complete variable domain, with remaining parts taken from reference TRBV28 and TRBJ1-1, reads DVKVTQSSRYLVKRTGEKVFLECVQDMDHENMFWYRQDPGLGLRLIYFSYDVKMKEKGDIPEGYSVSREKKERFSLILESASTNQTSMYLCASSLAGAIEAFFGQGTRLTVV.

To note about this clone: One end of the junction fails to match germline, which may point to a read error. The gene calls are TRBV18 and TRBJ1-1, with a weak D call TRBD1 (6 bases). Germline lookup yields CDR1 KGHSH and CDR2 LQKENI. CDR3 size: 11 residues. This CDR3 is CASSGRDTLTF. CDR3 DNA sequence: TGTGCCAGCTCAGGTCGGGACACCTTAACCTTT. Supplemented by reference TRBV18 and TRBJ1-1, the full variable domain reads NAGVMQNPRHLVRRRGQEARLRCSPMKGHSHVYWYRQLPEEGLKFMVYLQKENIIDESGMPKERFSAEFPKEGPSILRIQQVVRGDSAAYFCASSGRDTLTFGQGTRLTVV.

J is TRBJ1-2 and V is TRBV12-3 or TRBV12-4, with D tentatively TRBD1 (5 bases). The V gene lost 4 bases and the J gene lost 6 bases, with 9 bases spanning the gap. This CDR3 region has 12 residues. The CDR3 nucleotides are TGTGCCAGCAGTTCCAGGGTGCATGGCTACACCTTC. It codes for CASSSRVHGYTF.

A note on this clone: This specimen includes other DNA sequences encoding the same CDR3. V gene TRBV7-8 combines with J gene TRBJ1-5; D might be TRBD1 (5 bases). The CDR3 totals 13 residues. Trimming pared 2 bases from V and 7 bases from J, leaving 9 bases between. Germline-derived CDR1 and CDR2 are SGHVS and FQNEAQ. The CDR3, as DNA: TGTGCCAGCAGCTTACAGCGGGACCAGCCCCAGCATTTT. It translates to CASSLQRDQPQHF.

This clone showed up just a few times. The rearrangement links TRBV7-9 to TRBJ1-3; possibly TRBD1 for D (6 bases). V was pared by 3 bases and J by 1 base, with 7 bases between. The germline gives CDR1 SEHNR, CDR2 FQNEAQ (reference sequence). This CDR3 contains 14 residues. CDR3 coding DNA: TGTGCCAGCAGCTTCCAGGGGTCTGGAAACACCATATATTTT. It translates to CASSFQGSGNTIYF.

This chain joins TRBV7-3 and TRBJ2-2; the D gene is possibly TRBD1 (6 bases). Germline CDR1 reads SGHTA; CDR2 reads FQGTGA. The CDR3 totals 17 residues. Trimming cost V 10 bases and J 3 bases, with 24 bases left between them. In nucleotides, the CDR3 is TGTGCCACGCCGTCGAACAGGGCCCCGAGAGACACCGGGGAGCTGTTTTTT. This translates into CATPSNRAPRDTGELFF.

This clone turned up a few times. The chain joins TRBV7-3 to TRBJ1-1; D is perhaps TRBD1 (5 bases). V lost 5 bases and J lost 7, with 14 bases in between. CDR1 is SGHTA and CDR2 is FQGTGA in the germline V gene. The length of the CDR3 is 13 residues. CDR3 in DNA: TGTGCCAGCAGCCCCGGGGGTGTAAGTGAAGCTTTCTTT. This translates into CASSPGGVSEAFF.

In this sample, this clone turned up a few times. This chain connects TRBV7-8 to TRBJ2-7; D call uncertain. V was trimmed by 5 bases and J by 0 bases, leaving 5 bases between them. This CDR3 is built from 12 residues. Germline lookup yields CDR1 SGHVS and CDR2 FQNEAQ. The CDR3 DNA reads TGTGCCAGCAGCCCACACTCCTACGAGCAGTACTTC. Its translation: CASSPHSYEQYF.

This chain connects TRBV7-2 to TRBJ2-1; 9 positions match TRBD2. The junction had 17 bases not matched to a gene; V was cut back by 9 bases and J by 2 bases. Germline V gene sequence: CDR1 SGHTA, CDR2 FQGNSA. The length of the CDR3 is 18 residues. CDR3 sequence: CASSRVVSGGGTYNEQFF. The CDR3 nucleotides are TGTGCCAGTTCTAGAGTGGTTAGCGGGGGAGGGACCTACAATGAGCAGTTCTTC.

V is TRBV11-3 and J is TRBJ1-2; 8 bases are a match to TRBD1. V gave up 1 base and J gave up 1 base; unmatched junction bases: 5. The CDR3 is 16 residues long. Germline CDR1 reads SGHNT; CDR2 reads YENEEA. The CDR3 coding sequence is TGTGCCAGCAGCTTAGCGGGACAGGTGAATAACTATGGCTACACCTTC. It yields the protein CASSLAGQVNNYGYTF.

The chain links TRBV5-4 to TRBJ1-2; 9 bases map to TRBD1. CDR3 size: 15 residues. Germline-derived CDR1 and CDR2 are SGHNT and YYREEE (reference sequence). The junction had 8 bases not matched to a gene; V was cut back by 4 bases and J by 4 bases. The CDR3 sequence is CASSVRDRELYGYTF. The DNA of the CDR3 is TGTGCCAGCAGCGTCCGGGACAGGGAGCTCTATGGCTACACCTTC. Together with reference TRBV5-4 and TRBJ1-2, the CDR3 gives the full variable domain: ETGVTQSPTHLIKTRGQQVTLRCSSQSGHNTVSWYQQALGQGPQFIFQYYREEENGRGNFPPRFSGLQFPNYSSELNVNALELDDSALYLCASSVRDRELYGYTFGSGTRLTVV.

This clone was picked up a small number of times. The rearrangement links TRBV9 to TRBJ2-7, with D perhaps matching TRBD2 (6 bases). Trimming shortened V by 0 bases and J by 5 bases, and 12 bases separated the two germline ends. The CDR3 is made up of 14 amino acids. The germline V gene encodes CDR1 SGDLS and CDR2 YYNGEE. The CDR3 coding sequence is TGTGCCAGCAGCGTAGGCCAGGGAGGAGACGAGCAGTACTTC. Residues: CASSVGQGGDEQYF.

V usage is TRBV28 and J usage is TRBJ1-2; D is undetermined. This CDR3 region has 13 residues. Trimming removed 10 bases from V and 2 bases from J, with 14 bases in between. The germline CDR1 and CDR2 sequences are MDHEN and SYDVKM. The CDR3 is CATSLRVNYGYTF. The DNA of the CDR3 is TGTGCCACCTCGTTGAGGGTAAACTATGGCTACACCTTC.

The V call is TRBV12-5, the J call TRBJ1-4; 10 bases line up with TRBD1. The ends lost 1 base at V and 4 bases at J; junction bases unmatched: 3. Per germline, CDR1 LGHNT and CDR2 FRNRAP. This CDR3 region has 16 residues. The CDR3 nucleotides read TGTGCTAGTGGTTTGGGGGACAGGGGAATTAATGAAAAACTGTTTTTT. Translation gives CASGLGDRGINEKLFF.

This clone was recorded only once. The chain links TRBV6-5 to TRBJ2-1, with 8 nucleotides matching TRBD2. Per the germline V gene, CDR1 is MNHEY and CDR2 is SVGAGI. The CDR3 length is 14 residues. The J segment lost 7 bases and the V segment lost 2 bases, leaving 4 bases of the junction unmatched. The CDR3 loop reads CASSYAGTRNEQFF. In DNA, the CDR3 is TGTGCCAGCAGTTACGCCGGGACTAGAAATGAGCAGTTCTTC.

This clone was recorded a few times. The V call is TRBV6-2 or TRBV6-3, the J call TRBJ2-7, with 9 nucleotides matching TRBD1. V lost 4 bases, J lost 5 bases, and 9 bases stayed unmatched. Looked up from germline, CDR1 is MNHEY and CDR2 is SVGEGT. The CDR3 runs 15 residues. The CDR3 sequence is CASSFGTGRSHEQYF. The CDR3 DNA reads TGTGCCAGCAGTTTCGGGACAGGGAGGTCCCACGAGCAGTACTTC.

This rearrangement joins TRBV7-2 to TRBJ1-1; D remains unclear. Germline-derived CDR1 and CDR2 are SGHTA and FQGNSA. CDR3 length equals 14 residues. Deletions cut 5 bases from V and 0 bases from J, with 10 bases between. CDR3 region: CASSRTVLNTEAFF. CDR3 nucleotides: TGTGCCAGCAGCCGTACAGTCTTGAACACTGAAGCTTTCTTT.

V is TRBV5-1 and J is TRBJ1-2; 10 bases match TRBD1. This CDR3 spans 13 amino acids. J gave up 8 bases and V 4 bases, and 5 bases lay outside the gene matches. The germline CDR1 and CDR2 sequences are SGHRS and YFSETQ. The CDR3, as DNA: TGCGCCAGCAGCCCTGTGACAGGGGGCGGCTACACCTTC. This sequence encodes CASSPVTGGGYTF.

The sample holds a few counts of this clone. The rearrangement links TRBV2 to TRBJ1-1; a possible D gene is TRBD1 (5 bases). The CDR3 runs to 12 residues. Between the trimmed V and J ends, which lost 8 bases and 4 bases, there was a span of 11 bases. Germline V gene sequence: CDR1 SNHLY, CDR2 FYNNEI. CDR3 sequence: CASSNGGTEAFF. The CDR3 DNA reads as TGTGCCAGCTCGAACGGGGGCACTGAAGCTTTCTTT.

The chain carries TRBV15 and TRBJ2-1; weak D call: TRBD1 (7 bases). V was shortened by 0 bases and J by 9 bases, with 15 bases between the two germline ends. The CDR3 length is 15 residues. CDR1 and CDR2 from the germline V gene are LNHNV and YYDKDF (reference sequence). In DNA, the CDR3 is TGTGCCACCAGCAGAGACCCAGGGGGGCCCGGTGAGCAGTTCTTC. Translation: CATSRDPGGPGEQFF.

The chain joins TRBV2 to TRBJ1-5; D gene ambiguous. The CDR3 consists of 15 residues. V lost 8 bases and J lost 0, with 14 bases in between. From germline, CDR1 is SNHLY and CDR2 FYNNEI. The CDR3 here is CASVQVPNSNQPQHF. The DNA of the CDR3 is TGTGCCAGCGTCCAGGTTCCCAATAGCAATCAGCCCCAGCATTTT.

This chain uses TRBV7-2 with TRBJ2-1, with 13 bases aligning to TRBD2. Germline CDR1 is SGHTA and CDR2 is FQGNSA. V trimming: 5 bases; J trimming: 6 bases; junction bases outside the gene matches: 7. The CDR3 extends over 16 amino acids. The CDR3 region is CASSASGLAGANEQFF. Here the CDR3 DNA reads TGTGCCAGCAGCGCGTCAGGACTAGCGGGAGCCAATGAGCAGTTCTTC.

The genes are TRBV11-2 and TRBJ2-7; 11 positions agree with TRBD1. Germline V gene sequence: CDR1 SGHAT, CDR2 FQNNGV. The CDR3 totals 14 residues. Trimming cost V 4 bases and J 3 bases; bases outside gene matches: 2. In DNA form, the CDR3 reads TGTGCCAGCAGCTCGGGGACAGGGGGCTACGAGCAGTACTTC. As protein: CASSSGTGGYEQYF.

This chain uses TRBV25-1 with TRBJ1-5; D may be TRBD1 (5 bases). There are 15 residues in the CDR3. The V end lost 0 bases, the J end lost 4 bases, and 10 bases lay between the germline ends. Germline V CDR1 and CDR2: MGHDK, SYGVNS. The CDR3 bases are TGTGCCAGCAGTGAATATGGGGCACCGAATCAGCCCCAGCATTTT. It specifies CASSEYGAPNQPQHF.

The DNA for the CDR3 is TGTGCCAGCAGTTACTCGCTAGCGGGGAATTATCAAGAGACCCAGTACTTC. Encoded protein: CASSYSLAGNYQETQYF. The rearrangement joins TRBV6-2 or TRBV6-3 to TRBJ2-5; 9 nucleotides match TRBD2. With V trimmed by 0 bases and J by 2 bases, 7 bases remained unmatched. The CDR3 is 17 residues long. Germline V gene sequence: CDR1 MNHEY, CDR2 SVGEGT.